This is a list of T cell receptor beta chains from one sample in a study of CD8 T cells in ankylosing spondylitis. TCRdb ran MiXCR on the 5' RACE reads and lists one entry per CDR3 protein. The sample consists of about 440,000 distinct CDR3 sequences, more than 15% of them appearing once. Sequencing used blood, either unsorted or a sorted T cell fraction (not recorded which). These receptors came from a male donor with ankylosing spondylitis. CDR3s leave out the opening cysteine and the closing phenylalanine or tryptophan. Each record gives: V gene, CDR3 length, D gene, J gene, CDR3 protein. D genes are given only for firm matches.

>TRBV30|12|-|TRBJ2-1
AWNRDTSYNEQF
>TRBV2|13|TRBD2|TRBJ2-1
ASFRGSKKADEQF
>TRBV4-3|15|TRBD2|TRBJ2-5
ASSQQSGLAGEETQY
>TRBV6-1|15|-|TRBJ1-1
ASSEAQGRLGNTEAF
>TRBV24-1|13|TRBD2|TRBJ2-1
ATSDLREVNNEQF
>TRBV28|17|TRBD2|TRBJ2-3
ASSLLLLASGGSTDTQY
>TRBV5-1|14|TRBD2|TRBJ2-5
ASSLAPTSGKETQY
>TRBV18|10|-|TRBJ2-2
ASSLSAGELF
>TRBV2|15|-|TRBJ2-2
ASSDFLGGRDTGELF
>TRBV29-1|12|TRBD1|TRBJ2-2
SARQGTGTGELF
>TRBV20-1|15|-|TRBJ2-2
SARDLQGYANTGELF
>TRBV5-1|15|-|TRBJ1-1
ASSLGDTFPLNTEAF
>TRBV20-1|10|-|TRBJ2-5
SAREGVVPQY
>TRBV5-1|13|TRBD1|TRBJ1-5
ASSPGQDSNQPQH
>TRBV28|13|TRBD1|TRBJ2-7
ASSLRDRGTYEQY
>TRBV5-1|16|-|TRBJ1-5
ASSLSPSGTESNQPQH
>TRBV9|14|TRBD1|TRBJ1-4
ASSEGTGGLNEKLF
>TRBV12-3/TRBV12-4|10|-|TRBJ2-1
ASRPLGAEQF
>TRBV20-1|14|-|TRBJ2-1
SARDPSRSSYNEQF
>TRBV5-5|14|-|TRBJ1-4
ASSRGQTPPNEKLF
>TRBV10-3|11|-|TRBJ1-2
ATGRGAGYGYT
>TRBV28|13|-|TRBJ2-5
ASSLPGTKKETQY
>TRBV5-1|13|TRBD2|TRBJ2-1
ASSLTTSGGDEQF
>TRBV12-3/TRBV12-4|18|TRBD2|TRBJ2-1
ASTPNRVKSGTSRYNEQF
>TRBV6-5|15|TRBD1|TRBJ1-2
ASSYSSRQGDNYGYT
>TRBV5-6|17|-|TRBJ1-3
ASSLGAPWEASSGNTIY
>TRBV7-9|13|-|TRBJ1-2
ASSLGISGFYGYT
>TRBV9|12|-|TRBJ2-2
ASSPRQGGGELF
>TRBV29-1|10|TRBD1|TRBJ1-5
SVETGVGPQH
>TRBV5-1|13|-|TRBJ1-1
ASSTVGGEGTEAF
>TRBV12-3/TRBV12-4|14|TRBD2|TRBJ2-7
ASSLGLAGGGYEQY
>TRBV4-2|15|TRBD2|TRBJ2-5
ASSQDRLAGGLGTQY
>TRBV20-1|10|-|TRBJ2-2
SASGFTGELF
>TRBV6-1|12|TRBD1|TRBJ2-3
ASNRGARTDTQY
>TRBV6-5|13|-|TRBJ2-2
ASSYEGPNTGELF
>TRBV12-3/TRBV12-4|13|TRBD1|TRBJ1-4
ASSRDSLGSEKLF
>TRBV11-2|13|-|TRBJ1-1
ASSFSGNMNTEAF
>TRBV25-1|10|TRBD2|TRBJ2-7
ARGEGRDEQY
>TRBV20-1|11|-|TRBJ2-1
SAGGTSNNEQF
>TRBV2|12|-|TRBJ1-5
ASSETGQGQPQH
>TRBV20-1|14|-|TRBJ2-3
SARGRGRTQADTQY
>TRBV7-3|11|-|TRBJ2-5
ASSPQPGETQY
>TRBV29-1|14|-|TRBJ2-1
SAPNYDRSHYNEQF
>TRBV20-1|13|TRBD2|TRBJ2-5
SASKGLAGGGAQY
>TRBV18|12|-|TRBJ2-7
ASSFVQGTYEQY
>TRBV12-3/TRBV12-4|12|-|TRBJ1-3
ASSLLFPGNTIY
>TRBV20-1|15|TRBD1|TRBJ2-2
CSWGQTYQLNTGELF
>TRBV20-1|13|TRBD1|TRBJ2-3
SASAGGVITDTQY
>TRBV7-7|13|TRBD1|TRBJ2-3
ASSFGQGGFDTQY
>TRBV20-1|13|TRBD2|TRBJ2-1
SARDLTSGVDEQF
>TRBV24-1|13|-|TRBJ2-3
ATRGTSRWGDTQY
>TRBV7-9|12|TRBD1|TRBJ1-1
ASSSPGQGMKAF
>TRBV20-1|11|-|TRBJ2-7
SAFQGSSYEQY
>TRBV20-1|14|TRBD2|TRBJ2-1
SAPGLAGERYNEQF
>TRBV4-2|13|TRBD2|TRBJ2-1
ASSRGTSGVNEQF